This T cell receptor beta chain originates from a study of T cell changes during pregnancy in multiple sclerosis. Generated by immunoSEQ multiplex PCR, the TCRdb table keeps only in-frame clones and is missing some. Of about 70,000 clones listed, around 94% are singletons. The CDR3 totals 17 residues. Germline V gene sequence: CDR1 LGHNA, CDR2 YNFKEQ. Worth noting for this clone: At one end, the junction sequence differs from germline, possibly due to a read error. This sample also contains other DNA sequences that code for the same CDR3.

The rearrangement links TRBV4-2 to TRBJ2-1; 10 bases agree with TRBD2. This clonotype originated in a female donor with multiple sclerosis, enrolled in a pregnancy study. Here the sequenced sample was peripheral blood, taken in the third trimester of pregnancy. CDR3 sequence reads: CASSQEESGGVMNEQFF. In nucleotides, the CDR3 is TGTGCCAGCAGTCAAGAAGAAAGCGGGGGGGTCATGAATGAGCAGTTCTTC.